The 8 T cell receptor beta chains below come from one sample, sequenced in a study of glioma-infiltrating T cells after dendritic cell vaccination. Time point here: after dendritic cell vaccination, including at tumor progression/relapse. Generated by immunoSEQ multiplex PCR, the TCRdb table keeps only in-frame clones and is missing some. This sample has about 82,000 clones, with 75% to 90% found just once. This specimen consisted of blood, obtained after dendritic cell vaccination. The receptors come from a human donor with glioblastoma.

Comments on this clone: An end of the junction does not agree with germline; a read error may underlie this. This chain joins TRBV7-7 and TRBJ1-5; D gene unclear. Germline CDR1 and CDR2: SSHAT and FNYEAQ (reference sequence). The CDR3 covers 13 residues. CDR3 sequence reads: CASSPGEDQPQHF. For the CDR3, the DNA is TGTGCTAGCAGCCCGGGTGAGGATCAGCCCCAGCATTTT.

The chain uses TRBV6-5 and TRBJ2-7; 12 bases match TRBD2. The CDR3 totals 15 residues. Germline loops: CDR1 MNHEY, CDR2 SVGAGI. V was pared by 4 bases and J by 5 bases, with 6 bases of the junction left unmatched. The CDR3 protein is CASSSLAGGPDEQYF. As DNA, the CDR3 is TGTGCCAGCAGTTCCCTAGCGGGGGGGCCCGACGAGCAGTACTTC.

The chain recombines TRBV7-9 with TRBJ2-7; TRBD1 might be the D (5 bases). Germline V gives CDR1 SEHNR, CDR2 FQNEAQ (reference sequence). V lost 1 base to trimming and J lost 0 bases, with 13 bases between them. This CDR3 has 16 amino acids. CDR3 DNA sequence: TGTGCCAGCAGCTTAGTTTTTCAGGACAACTCCTACGAGCAGTACTTC. Protein sequence: CASSLVFQDNSYEQYF.

The CDR3 reads CASSVQGLEGYTF. CDR3 sequence (DNA): TGTGCCAGCAGCGTACAGGGGCTTGAAGGCTACACCTTC. The rearrangement links TRBV9 to TRBJ1-2; D may be TRBD1 (6 bases). V lost 1 base to trimming and J lost 8 bases, with 12 bases between them. From germline, CDR1 is SGDLS and CDR2 YYNGEE. The CDR3 totals 13 residues.

This chain joins TRBV5-4 and TRBJ1-1, with D possibly being TRBD1 (5 bases). V shed 5 bases and J shed 5 bases, with 13 bases lying between them. The germline gives CDR1 SGHNT, CDR2 YYREEE (reference sequence). This CDR3 spans 13 amino acids. The CDR3, as DNA: TGTGCCAGCAGTCCAGGGTTTTCGACTGAAGCTTTCTTT. Amino acids: CASSPGFSTEAFF.

V is TRBV5-8 and J is TRBJ1-5, with D hard to call. The CDR3 totals 15 residues. The V and J ends lost 7 bases and 5 bases respectively, with 19 bases between them. Per germline, CDR1 SGHTS and CDR2 YDEGEE. The CDR3 reads CASGSTIRKHQPQHF. As DNA, the CDR3 is TGTGCCAGCGGGAGTACCATTCGGAAGCATCAGCCCCAGCATTTT.

V is TRBV19 and J is TRBJ2-7, with D possibly being TRBD1 (6 bases). The CDR3 length is 13 residues. V lost 4 bases and J 7 bases, leaving 14 bases between the germline ends. Germline lookup yields CDR1 LNHDA and CDR2 SQIVND (reference sequence). The CDR3 is CASSTGTRNEQYF. DNA of the CDR3: TGTGCCAGTAGTACCGGGACACGGAATGAGCAGTACTTC.

A single count supports this clone. The V and J genes are TRBV6-5 and TRBJ1-2; possible D gene TRBD1, 6 bases. The CDR3 spans 14 residues. Per the germline V gene, CDR1 is MNHEY and CDR2 is SVGAGI. Trimming removed 5 bases at V and 4 bases at J, with 14 bases between. As DNA, the CDR3 is TGTGCCAGCAGTACTCAGAGGGGGTTCTATGGCTACACCTTC. It encodes CASSTQRGFYGYTF.